This T cell receptor beta chain was recorded in a study of shared clonotypes between healthy human individuals. Study-level background: Three plates each covered CD4 naive and memory; CD8 naive two, CD8 memory one.

Notes on this clone: The antigen remains undetermined.

Repertoires were generated with immunoSEQ multiplex PCR, while TCRdb's copy carries only in-frame clones and drops some. The sample consists of approximately 2.4 million clones, about 94% of them appearing once. General study findings and limits: Represented diversity, genetic and exposure-history alike, was limited by few donors.

The origin of this receptor is a man younger than 35 in good health. The specimen was naive CD4+ T cells sorted from blood. Subset in this sample: CD45RA+ positively selected.

CDR3 nucleotides: TGTGCCAGTAGTATCGGACCGCTCAAAGAGCAGTACTTC. This encodes CASSIGPLKEQYF. The chain joins TRBV19 to TRBJ2-7; D is ambiguous. The germline CDR1 and CDR2 sequences are LNHDA and SQIVND (reference sequence). Trimming pared 3 bases from V and 7 bases from J, leaving 13 bases between. The CDR3 is made up of 13 amino acids.